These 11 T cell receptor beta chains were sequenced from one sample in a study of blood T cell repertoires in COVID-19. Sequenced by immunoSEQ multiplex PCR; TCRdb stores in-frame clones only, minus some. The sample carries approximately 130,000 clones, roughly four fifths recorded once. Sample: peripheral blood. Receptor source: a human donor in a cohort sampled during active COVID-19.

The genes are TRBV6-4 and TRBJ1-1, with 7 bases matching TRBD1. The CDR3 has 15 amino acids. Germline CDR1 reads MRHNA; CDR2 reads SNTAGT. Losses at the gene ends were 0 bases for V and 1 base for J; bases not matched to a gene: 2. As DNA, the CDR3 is TGTGCCAGCAGTGACTCCGGGACAGAGAACACTGAAGCTTTCTTT. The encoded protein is CASSDSGTENTEAFF.

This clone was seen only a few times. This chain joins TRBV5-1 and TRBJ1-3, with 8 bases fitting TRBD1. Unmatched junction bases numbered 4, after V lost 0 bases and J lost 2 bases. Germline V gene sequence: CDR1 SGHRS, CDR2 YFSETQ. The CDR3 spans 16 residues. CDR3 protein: CASSLGQGRAGNTIYF. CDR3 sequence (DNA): TGCGCCAGCAGCTTGGGACAGGGGCGAGCTGGAAACACCATATATTTT.

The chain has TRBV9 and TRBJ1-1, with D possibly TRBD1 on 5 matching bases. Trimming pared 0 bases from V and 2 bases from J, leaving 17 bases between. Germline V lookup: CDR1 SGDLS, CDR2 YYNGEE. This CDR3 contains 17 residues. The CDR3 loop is CASSVGRRGGGNTEAFF. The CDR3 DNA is TGTGCCAGCAGCGTAGGAAGGAGGGGAGGTGGAAACACTGAAGCTTTCTTT.

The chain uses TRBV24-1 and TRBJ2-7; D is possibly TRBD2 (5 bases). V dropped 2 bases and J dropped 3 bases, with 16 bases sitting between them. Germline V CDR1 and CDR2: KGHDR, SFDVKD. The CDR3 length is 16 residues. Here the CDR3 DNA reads TGTGCCACCAGTGATTCCGGCCGGGATCCCCTCTACGAGCAGTACTTC. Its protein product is CATSDSGRDPLYEQYF.

CDR3 amino acids: CASSPGQGAGNTIYF. CDR3 DNA sequence: TGTGCCAGTAGCCCGGGCCAGGGGGCTGGAAACACCATATATTTT. The rearrangement links TRBV19 to TRBJ1-3, with 7 bases lining up with TRBD1. The germline V gene encodes CDR1 LNHDA and CDR2 SQIVND (reference sequence). V was pared by 6 bases and J by 2 bases, with 7 bases of the junction left unmatched. The CDR3 spans 15 residues.

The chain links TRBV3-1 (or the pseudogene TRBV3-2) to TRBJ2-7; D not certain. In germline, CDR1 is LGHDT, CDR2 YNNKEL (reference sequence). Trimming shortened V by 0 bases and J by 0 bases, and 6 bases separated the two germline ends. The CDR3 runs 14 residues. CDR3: CASSQDWSSYEQYF. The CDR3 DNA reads TGTGCCAGCAGCCAAGACTGGAGCTCCTACGAGCAGTACTTC.

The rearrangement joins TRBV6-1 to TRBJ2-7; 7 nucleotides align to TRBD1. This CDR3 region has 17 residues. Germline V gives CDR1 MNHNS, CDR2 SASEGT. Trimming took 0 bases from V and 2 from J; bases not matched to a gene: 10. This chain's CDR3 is CASSEARGQLIPYEQYF. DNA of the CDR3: TGTGCCAGCAGTGAAGCACGGGGACAGCTCATTCCCTACGAGCAGTACTTC.

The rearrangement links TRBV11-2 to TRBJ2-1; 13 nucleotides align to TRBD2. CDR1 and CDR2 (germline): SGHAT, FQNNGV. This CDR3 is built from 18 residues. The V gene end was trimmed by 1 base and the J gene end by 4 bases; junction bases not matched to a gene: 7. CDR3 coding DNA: TGTGCCAGCAGCTTAGTGGGACTAGCGGGGTTAGGGTACAATGAGCAGTTCTTC. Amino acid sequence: CASSLVGLAGLGYNEQFF. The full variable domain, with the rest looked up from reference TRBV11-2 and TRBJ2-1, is EAGVAQSPRYKIIEKRQSVAFWCNPISGHATLYWYQQILGQGPKLLIQFQNNGVVDDSQLPKDRFSAERLKGVDSTLKIQPAKLEDSAVYLCASSLVGLAGLGYNEQFFGPGTRLTVL.

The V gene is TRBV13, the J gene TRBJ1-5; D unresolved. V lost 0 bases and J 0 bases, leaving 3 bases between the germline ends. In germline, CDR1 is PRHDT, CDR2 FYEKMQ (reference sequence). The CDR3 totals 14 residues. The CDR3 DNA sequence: TGTGCCAGCAGCTTAGGGTATAGCAATCAGCCCCAGCATTTT. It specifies CASSLGYSNQPQHF.

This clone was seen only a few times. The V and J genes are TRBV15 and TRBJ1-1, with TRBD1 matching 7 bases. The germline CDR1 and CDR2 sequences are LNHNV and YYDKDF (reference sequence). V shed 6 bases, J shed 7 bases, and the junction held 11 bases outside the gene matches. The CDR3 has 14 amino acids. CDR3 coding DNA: TGTGCCACCAGTCCATCCAGACAGGGCCGTGAAGCTTTCTTT. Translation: CATSPSRQGREAFF.

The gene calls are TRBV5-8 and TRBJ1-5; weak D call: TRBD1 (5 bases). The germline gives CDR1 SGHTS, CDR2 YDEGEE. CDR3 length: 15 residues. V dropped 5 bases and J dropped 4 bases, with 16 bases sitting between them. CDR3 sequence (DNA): TGTGCCAGCAGTCCAGGCAGGGTTTGGAATCAGCCCCAGCATTTT. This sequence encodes CASSPGRVWNQPQHF.